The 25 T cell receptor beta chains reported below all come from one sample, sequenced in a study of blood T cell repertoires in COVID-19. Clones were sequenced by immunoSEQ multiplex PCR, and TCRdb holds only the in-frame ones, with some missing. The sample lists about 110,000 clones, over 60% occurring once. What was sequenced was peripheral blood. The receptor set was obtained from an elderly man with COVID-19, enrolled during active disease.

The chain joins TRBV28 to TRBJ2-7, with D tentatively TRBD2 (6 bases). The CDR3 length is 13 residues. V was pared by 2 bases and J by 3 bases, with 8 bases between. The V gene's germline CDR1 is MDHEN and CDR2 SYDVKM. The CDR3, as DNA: TGTGCCAGCAGTTTAAGACTAGGCTACGAGCAGTACTTC. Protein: CASSLRLGYEQYF.

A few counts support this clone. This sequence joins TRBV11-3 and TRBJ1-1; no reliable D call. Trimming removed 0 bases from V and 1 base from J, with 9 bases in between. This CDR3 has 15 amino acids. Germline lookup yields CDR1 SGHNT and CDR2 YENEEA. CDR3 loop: CASSLDSQKNTEAFF. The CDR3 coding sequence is TGTGCCAGCAGCTTAGATAGCCAAAAGAACACTGAAGCTTTCTTT.

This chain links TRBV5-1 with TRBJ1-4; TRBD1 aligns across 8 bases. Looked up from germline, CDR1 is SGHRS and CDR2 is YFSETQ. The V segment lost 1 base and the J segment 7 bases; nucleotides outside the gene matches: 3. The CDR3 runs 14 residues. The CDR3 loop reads CASSLTGGSEKLFF. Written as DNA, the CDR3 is TGCGCCAGCAGCTTGACAGGGGGGAGTGAAAAACTGTTTTTT. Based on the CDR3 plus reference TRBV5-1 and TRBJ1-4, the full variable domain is KAGVTQTPRYLIKTRGQQVTLSCSPISGHRSVSWYQQTPGQGLQFLFEYFSETQRNKGNFPGRFSGRQFSNSRSEMNVSTLELGDSALYLCASSLTGGSEKLFFGSGTQLSVL.

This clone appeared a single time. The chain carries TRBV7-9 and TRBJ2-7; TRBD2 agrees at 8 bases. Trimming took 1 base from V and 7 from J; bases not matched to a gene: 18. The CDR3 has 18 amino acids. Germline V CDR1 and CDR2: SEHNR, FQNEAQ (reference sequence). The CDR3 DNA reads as TGTGCCAGCAGCTTAGGGGCGAGGCGGGAGGCTCCCTCTCGAGAGCAGTACTTC. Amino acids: CASSLGARREAPSREQYF.

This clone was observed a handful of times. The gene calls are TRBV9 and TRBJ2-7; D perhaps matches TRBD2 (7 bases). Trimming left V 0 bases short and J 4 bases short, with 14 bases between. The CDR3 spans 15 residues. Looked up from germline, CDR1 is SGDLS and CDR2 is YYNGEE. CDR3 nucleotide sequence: TGTGCCAGCAGCGTAGCAGGGGAGGGCTATTACGAGCAGTACTTC. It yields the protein CASSVAGEGYYEQYF.

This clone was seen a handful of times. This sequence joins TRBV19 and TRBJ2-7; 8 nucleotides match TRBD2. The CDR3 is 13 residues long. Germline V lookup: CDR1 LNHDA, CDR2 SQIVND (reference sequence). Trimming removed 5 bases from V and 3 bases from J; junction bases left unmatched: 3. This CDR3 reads CASSPTSGYEQYF. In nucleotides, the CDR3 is TGTGCCAGTAGTCCAACTAGCGGCTACGAGCAGTACTTC.

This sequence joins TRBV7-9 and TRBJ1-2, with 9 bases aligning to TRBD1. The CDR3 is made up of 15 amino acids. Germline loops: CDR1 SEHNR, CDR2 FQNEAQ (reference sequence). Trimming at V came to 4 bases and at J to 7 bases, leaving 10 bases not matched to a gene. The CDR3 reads CASSSTEQGASGYTF. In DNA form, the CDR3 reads TGTGCCAGCAGCTCCACGGAACAGGGGGCGTCTGGCTACACCTTC. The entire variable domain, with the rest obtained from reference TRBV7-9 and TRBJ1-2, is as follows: DTGVSQNPRHKITKRGQNVTFRCDPISEHNRLYWYRQTLGQGPEFLTYFQNEAQLEKSRLLSDRFSAERPKGSFSTLEIQRTEQGDSAMYLCASSSTEQGASGYTFGSGTRLTVV.

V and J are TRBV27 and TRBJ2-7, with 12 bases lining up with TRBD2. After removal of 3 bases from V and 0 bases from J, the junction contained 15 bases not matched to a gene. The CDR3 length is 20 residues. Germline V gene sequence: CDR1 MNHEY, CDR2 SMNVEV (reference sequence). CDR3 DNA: TGTGCCAGCAGTTTCCCCCCCGGGACTAGCGGGTCAAAATCCTCCTACGAGCAGTACTTC. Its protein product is CASSFPPGTSGSKSSYEQYF.

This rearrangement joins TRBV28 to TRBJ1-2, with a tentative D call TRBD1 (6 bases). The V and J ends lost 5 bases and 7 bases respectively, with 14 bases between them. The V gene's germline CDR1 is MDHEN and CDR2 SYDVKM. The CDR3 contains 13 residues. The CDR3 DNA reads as TGTGCCAGCAGTCTTCACAGGGTTCCTGGCTACACCTTC. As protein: CASSLHRVPGYTF.

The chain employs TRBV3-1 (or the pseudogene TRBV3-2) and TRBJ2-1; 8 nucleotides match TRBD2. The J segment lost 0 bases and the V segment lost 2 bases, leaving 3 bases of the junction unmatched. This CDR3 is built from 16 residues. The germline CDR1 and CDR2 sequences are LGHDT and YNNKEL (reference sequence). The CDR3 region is CASSQTSGSSYNEQFF. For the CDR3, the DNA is TGTGCCAGCAGCCAAACGAGCGGGAGCTCCTACAATGAGCAGTTCTTC.

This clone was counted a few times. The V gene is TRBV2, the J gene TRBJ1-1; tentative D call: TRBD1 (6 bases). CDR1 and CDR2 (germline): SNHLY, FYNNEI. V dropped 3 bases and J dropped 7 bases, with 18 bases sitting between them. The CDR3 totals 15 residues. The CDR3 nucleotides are TGTGCCAGCAGTGACAGGGGTTCGGGGGGCAGTGAAGCTTTCTTT. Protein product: CASSDRGSGGSEAFF.

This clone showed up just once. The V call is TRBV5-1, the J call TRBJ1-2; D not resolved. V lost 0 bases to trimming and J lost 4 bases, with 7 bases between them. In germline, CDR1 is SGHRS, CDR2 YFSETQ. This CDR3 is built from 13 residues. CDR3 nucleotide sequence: TGCGCCAGCAGCTTGGACAGTACCTATGGCTACACCTTC. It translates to CASSLDSTYGYTF.

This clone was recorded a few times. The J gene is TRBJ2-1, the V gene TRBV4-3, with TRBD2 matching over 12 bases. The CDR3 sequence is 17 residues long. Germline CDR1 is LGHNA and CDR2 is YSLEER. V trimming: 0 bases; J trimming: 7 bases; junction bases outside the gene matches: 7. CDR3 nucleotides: TGCGCCAGCAGCCAAGAGACTAGCGGGAGAACTTCGAATGAGCAGTTCTTC. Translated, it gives CASSQETSGRTSNEQFF.

The CDR3 DNA reads as TGTGCCAGCAGAGCCCCCGAGATAGGGAGAGATACGCAGTATTTT. This gives the protein CASRAPEIGRDTQYF. V and J are TRBV2 and TRBJ2-3; D might be TRBD2 (5 bases). The CDR3 length is 15 residues. CDR1 is SNHLY and CDR2 is FYNNEI in the germline V gene. The germline V and J ends were trimmed by 6 bases and 5 bases, with 18 bases remaining between them. Complete variable domain (other parts from reference TRBV2 and TRBJ2-3): EPEVTQTPSHQVTQMGQEVILRCVPISNHLYFYWYRQILGQKVEFLVSFYNNEISEKSEIFDDQFSVERPDGSNFTLKIRSTKLEDSAMYFCASRAPEIGRDTQYFGPGTRLTVL.

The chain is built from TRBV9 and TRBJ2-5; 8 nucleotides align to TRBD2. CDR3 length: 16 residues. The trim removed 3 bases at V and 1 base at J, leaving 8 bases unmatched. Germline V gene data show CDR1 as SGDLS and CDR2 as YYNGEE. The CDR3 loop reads CASSATSAGGQETQYF. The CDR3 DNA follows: TGTGCCAGCAGCGCCACGTCGGCGGGGGGCCAAGAGACCCAGTACTTC.

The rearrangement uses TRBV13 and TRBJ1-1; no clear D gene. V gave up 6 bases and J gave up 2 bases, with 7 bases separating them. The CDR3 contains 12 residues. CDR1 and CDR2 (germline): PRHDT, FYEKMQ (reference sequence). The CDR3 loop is CASSTDNTEAFF. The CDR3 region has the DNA TGTGCCAGCAGTACAGACAACACTGAAGCTTTCTTT.

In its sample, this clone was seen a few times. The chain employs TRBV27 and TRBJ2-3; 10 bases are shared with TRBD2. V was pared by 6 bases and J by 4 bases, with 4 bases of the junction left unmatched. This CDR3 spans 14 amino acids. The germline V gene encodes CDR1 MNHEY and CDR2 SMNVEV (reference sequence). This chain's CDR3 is CASRLAGGSDTQYF. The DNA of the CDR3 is TGTGCCAGCAGGTTAGCGGGAGGATCAGATACGCAGTATTTT.

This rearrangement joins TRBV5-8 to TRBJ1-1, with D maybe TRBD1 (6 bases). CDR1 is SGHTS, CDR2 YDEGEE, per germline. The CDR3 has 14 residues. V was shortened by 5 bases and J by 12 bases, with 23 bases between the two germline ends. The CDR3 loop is CASRSQTGPLHPFF. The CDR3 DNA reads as TGTGCCAGCAGAAGCCAGACAGGCCCCCTCCATCCTTTCTTT.

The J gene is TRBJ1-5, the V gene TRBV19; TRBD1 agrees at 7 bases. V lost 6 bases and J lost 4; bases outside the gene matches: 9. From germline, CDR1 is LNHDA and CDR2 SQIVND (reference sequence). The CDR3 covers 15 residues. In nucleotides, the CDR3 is TGTGCCAGTAGCGTAACGGGACAGCGAAATCAGCCCCAGCATTTT. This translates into CASSVTGQRNQPQHF.

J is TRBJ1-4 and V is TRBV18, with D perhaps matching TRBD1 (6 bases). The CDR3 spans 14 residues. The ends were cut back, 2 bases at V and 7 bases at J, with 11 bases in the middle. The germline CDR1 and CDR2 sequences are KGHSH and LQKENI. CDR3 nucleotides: TGTGCCAGCTCACCAAGCAGGGGCGGTGAAAAACTGTTTTTT. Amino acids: CASSPSRGGEKLFF. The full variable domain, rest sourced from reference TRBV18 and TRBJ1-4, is NAGVMQNPRHLVRRRGQEARLRCSPMKGHSHVYWYRQLPEEGLKFMVYLQKENIIDESGMPKERFSAEFPKEGPSILRIQQVVRGDSAAYFCASSPSRGGEKLFFGSGTQLSVL.

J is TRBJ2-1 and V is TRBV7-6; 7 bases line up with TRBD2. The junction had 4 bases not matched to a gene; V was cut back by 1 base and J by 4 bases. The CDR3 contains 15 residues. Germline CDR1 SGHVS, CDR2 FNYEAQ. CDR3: CASSLDFSGYNEQFF. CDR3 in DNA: TGTGCCAGCAGCTTAGATTTTAGCGGGTACAATGAGCAGTTCTTC.

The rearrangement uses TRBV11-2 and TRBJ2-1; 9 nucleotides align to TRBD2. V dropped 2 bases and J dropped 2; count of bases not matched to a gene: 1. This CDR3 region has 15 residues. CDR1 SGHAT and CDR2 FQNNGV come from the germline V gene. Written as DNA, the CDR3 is TGTGCCAGCAGCTTAATAGCGGGAGCCTACAATGAGCAGTTCTTC. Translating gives CASSLIAGAYNEQFF.

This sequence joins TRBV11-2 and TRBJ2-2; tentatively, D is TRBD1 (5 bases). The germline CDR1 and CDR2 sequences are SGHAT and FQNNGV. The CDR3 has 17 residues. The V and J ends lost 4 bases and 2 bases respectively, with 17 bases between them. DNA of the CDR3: TGTGCCAGCAGCTCGTGGTTGCAGGGCTCCAACACCGGGGAGCTGTTTTTT. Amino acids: CASSSWLQGSNTGELFF. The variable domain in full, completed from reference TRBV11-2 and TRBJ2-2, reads EAGVAQSPRYKIIEKRQSVAFWCNPISGHATLYWYQQILGQGPKLLIQFQNNGVVDDSQLPKDRFSAERLKGVDSTLKIQPAKLEDSAVYLCASSSWLQGSNTGELFFGEGSRLTVL.

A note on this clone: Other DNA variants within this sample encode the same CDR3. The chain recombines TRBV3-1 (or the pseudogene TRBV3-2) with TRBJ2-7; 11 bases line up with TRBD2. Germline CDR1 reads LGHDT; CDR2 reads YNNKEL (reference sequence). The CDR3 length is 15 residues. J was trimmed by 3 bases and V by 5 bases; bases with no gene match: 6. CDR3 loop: CASSSRTSGFYEQYF. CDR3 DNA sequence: TGTGCCAGCAGCTCACGGACTAGCGGGTTCTACGAGCAGTACTTC.

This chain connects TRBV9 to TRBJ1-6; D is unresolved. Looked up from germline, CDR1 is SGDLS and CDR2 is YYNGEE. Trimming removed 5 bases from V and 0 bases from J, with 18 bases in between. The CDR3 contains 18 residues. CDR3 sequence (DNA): TGTGCCAGCAGGCTTCCCCTTACACGGAGCTCCTATAATTCACCCCTCCACTTT. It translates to CASRLPLTRSSYNSPLHF.